These T cell receptor beta chains were read from a single sample in a study of blood T cells in healthy people across ages. TCRdb passed the 5' RACE reads through MiXCR, listing each CDR3 protein once. The table records around 1,000,000 distinct CDR3 sequences, approximately 25% of them present only once. These data also featured in a second study, about T cells of mothers and their children.

Input material: blood. These receptors originate from a girl under 10 years old in good health. Both conserved end residues are part of each CDR3. The order of the fields is CDR3 protein, V gene.

CDR3 protein: CASSEGGVRAPNEQFF; V gene: TRBV6-1
CDR3 protein: CKITGGGWNEQFF; V gene: TRBV29-1
CDR3 protein: CASSQVEWGYEQYF; V gene: TRBV4-1
CDR3 protein: CASSEEIGSSYNEQFF; V gene: TRBV6-1
CDR3 protein: CSARDPRGYEQYF; V gene: TRBV20-1
CDR3 protein: CASSQSLAGVHEQYF; V gene: TRBV6-5
CDR3 protein: CASRSGGGWRETQYF; V gene: TRBV6-2/TRBV6-3
CDR3 protein: CASSWGTTGTYEQYF; V gene: TRBV12-3/TRBV12-4
CDR3 protein: CASSYSGLRGGESDTEAFF; V gene: TRBV6-5
CDR3 protein: CASSPGLAALQETQYF; V gene: TRBV6-1
CDR3 protein: CASTTLRGGYGETQYF; V gene: TRBV6-2/TRBV6-3
CDR3 protein: CASSLPRRGKDTDTQYF; V gene: TRBV7-9
CDR3 protein: CASSSRAMGLFTGANVLTF; V gene: TRBV4-1
CDR3 protein: CASSYQGDGYTF; V gene: TRBV7-9
CDR3 protein: CASSQDLVRASNEQYF; V gene: TRBV14
CDR3 protein: CASSLAPAGEAFF; V gene: TRBV12-3/TRBV12-4
CDR3 protein: CASRQEAGGTGELFF; V gene: TRBV4-3
CDR3 protein: CASSQGPGRYEQYF; V gene: TRBV4-2
CDR3 protein: CASSDPAGANVLTF; V gene: TRBV25-1
CDR3 protein: CASSFLSPYGGNQYQETQYF; V gene: TRBV12-3/TRBV12-4
CDR3 protein: CASSARPSGILNEQFF; V gene: TRBV9
CDR3 protein: CASSPPRTGAFF; V gene: TRBV7-9
CDR3 protein: CASSQDARGTGFAFYSEAFF; V gene: TRBV4-2
CDR3 protein: CASSEGALEETQYF; V gene: TRBV3-1
CDR3 protein: CSASPGLAGAFTDTQYF; V gene: TRBV20-1
CDR3 protein: CASTRNSGNTIYF; V gene: TRBV12-3/TRBV12-4
CDR3 protein: CASSVIQQHYEQYF; V gene: TRBV7-2
CDR3 protein: CATRRDRDYNEQFF; V gene: TRBV24-1
CDR3 protein: CASSYSGDGTYEQYF; V gene: TRBV6-6
CDR3 protein: CASSDPHLNKVYEQFF; V gene: TRBV2
CDR3 protein: CASSPESSSYNEQFF; V gene: TRBV5-1
CDR3 protein: CASSPMAAVGYNTDTQYF; V gene: TRBV18
CDR3 protein: CASSLTLGAEAFF; V gene: TRBV7-3
CDR3 protein: CASSFNPLERELREQYF; V gene: TRBV7-8
CDR3 protein: CASSLAGQPGEQFF; V gene: TRBV4-1
CDR3 protein: CSATGASTDTQYF; V gene: TRBV20-1
CDR3 protein: CSVPSGANYGYTF; V gene: TRBV20-1
CDR3 protein: CASSSSRDVYNEQFF; V gene: TRBV9
CDR3 protein: CASSYLGQAYEQYF; V gene: TRBV7-2
CDR3 protein: CASSPWGRGGDTQYF; V gene: TRBV7-3
CDR3 protein: CASSLGAGGDLAF; V gene: TRBV12-3/TRBV12-4
CDR3 protein: CASNSGAHTDTQYF; V gene: TRBV12-3/TRBV12-4
CDR3 protein: CATSNGAGGNSPLHF; V gene: TRBV15
CDR3 protein: CASSPYHPSAETQYF; V gene: TRBV28
CDR3 protein: CASSLTMAGANVLTF; V gene: TRBV7-3
CDR3 protein: CASSFLGSGEKLFF; V gene: TRBV13
CDR3 protein: CASSQGVPGGGNYEQYF; V gene: TRBV3-1
CDR3 protein: CASSLSGGGGELFF; V gene: TRBV12-3/TRBV12-4